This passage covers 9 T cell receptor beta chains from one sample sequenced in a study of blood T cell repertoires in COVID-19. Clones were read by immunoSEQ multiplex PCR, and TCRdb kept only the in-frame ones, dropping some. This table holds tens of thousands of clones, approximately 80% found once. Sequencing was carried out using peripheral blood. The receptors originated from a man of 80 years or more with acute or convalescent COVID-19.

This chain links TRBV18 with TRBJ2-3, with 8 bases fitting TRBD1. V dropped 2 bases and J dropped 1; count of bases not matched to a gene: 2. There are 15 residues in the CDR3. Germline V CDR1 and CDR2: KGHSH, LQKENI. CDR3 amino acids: CASSPLDRGTDTQYF. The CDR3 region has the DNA TGTGCCAGCTCACCATTGGACAGGGGCACAGATACGCAGTATTTT.

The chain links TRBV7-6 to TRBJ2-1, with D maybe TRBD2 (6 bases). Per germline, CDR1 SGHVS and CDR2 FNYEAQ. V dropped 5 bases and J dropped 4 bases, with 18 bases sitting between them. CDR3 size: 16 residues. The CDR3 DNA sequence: TGTGCCAGCAGCGCAGTTTGGAGGGAAAAGTACAATGAGCAGTTCTTC. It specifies CASSAVWREKYNEQFF.

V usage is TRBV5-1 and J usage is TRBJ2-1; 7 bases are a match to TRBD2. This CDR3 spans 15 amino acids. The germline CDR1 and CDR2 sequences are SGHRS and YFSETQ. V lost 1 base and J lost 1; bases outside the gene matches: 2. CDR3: CASSLMGGSYNEQFF. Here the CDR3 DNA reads TGCGCCAGCAGCTTGATGGGGGGGTCCTACAATGAGCAGTTCTTC. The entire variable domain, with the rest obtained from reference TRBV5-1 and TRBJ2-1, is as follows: KAGVTQTPRYLIKTRGQQVTLSCSPISGHRSVSWYQQTPGQGLQFLFEYFSETQRNKGNFPGRFSGRQFSNSRSEMNVSTLELGDSALYLCASSLMGGSYNEQFFGPGTRLTVL.

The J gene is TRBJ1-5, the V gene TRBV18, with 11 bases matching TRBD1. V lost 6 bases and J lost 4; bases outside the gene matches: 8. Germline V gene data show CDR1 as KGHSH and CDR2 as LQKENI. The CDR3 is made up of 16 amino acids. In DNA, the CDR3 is TGTGCCAGCTCTCCGCCCGGGACAGGGGGGAATCAGCCCCAGCATTTT. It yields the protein CASSPPGTGGNQPQHF. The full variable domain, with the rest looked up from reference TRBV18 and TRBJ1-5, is NAGVMQNPRHLVRRRGQEARLRCSPMKGHSHVYWYRQLPEEGLKFMVYLQKENIIDESGMPKERFSAEFPKEGPSILRIQQVVRGDSAAYFCASSPPGTGGNQPQHFGDGTRLSIL.

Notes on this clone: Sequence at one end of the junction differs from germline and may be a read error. In DNA form, the CDR3 reads TGTGCCCGCAGCGCCGGGGGGGGAGGGCCCAACGAGCAGTACTTC. This codes for CARSAGGGGPNEQYF. The rearrangement joins TRBV28 to TRBJ2-7, with 8 bases identical to TRBD2. Germline V gene lookup returns CDR1 MDHEN and CDR2 SYDVKM. This CDR3 has 15 residues. Looking up the rest from reference TRBV28 and TRBJ2-7 gives the full variable domain: DVKVTQSSRYLVKRTGEKVFLECVQDMDHENMFWYRQDPGLGLRLIYFSYDVKMKEKGDIPEGYSVSREKKERFSLILESASTNQTSMYLCARSAGGGGPNEQYFGPGTRLTVT.

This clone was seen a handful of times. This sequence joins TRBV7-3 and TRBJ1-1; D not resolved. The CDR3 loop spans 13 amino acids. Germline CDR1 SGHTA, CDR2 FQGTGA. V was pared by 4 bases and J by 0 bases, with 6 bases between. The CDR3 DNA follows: TGTGCCAGCAGCTCCGGGGTGAACACTGAAGCTTTCTTT. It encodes CASSSGVNTEAFF.

The CDR3 protein is CASSLWGGTQYF. CDR3 bases: TGTGCCAGCAGTTTATGGGGGGGTACGCAGTATTTT. This chain connects TRBV27 to TRBJ2-3; 7 positions match TRBD2. V lost 1 base, J lost 8 bases, and 0 bases stayed unmatched. Germline CDR1 and CDR2: MNHEY and SMNVEV (reference sequence). The CDR3 contains 12 residues.

Here the CDR3 DNA reads TGTGCCAGTAGTATAGATCCCAGACAGCTCAGTCCTTCGAACTATGGCTACACCTTC. Translation gives CASSIDPRQLSPSNYGYTF. The chain uses TRBV19 and TRBJ1-2, with D maybe TRBD1 (5 bases). Germline V lookup: CDR1 LNHDA, CDR2 SQIVND (reference sequence). The CDR3 runs to 19 residues. Trimming removed 0 bases from V and 2 bases from J, with 22 bases in between.

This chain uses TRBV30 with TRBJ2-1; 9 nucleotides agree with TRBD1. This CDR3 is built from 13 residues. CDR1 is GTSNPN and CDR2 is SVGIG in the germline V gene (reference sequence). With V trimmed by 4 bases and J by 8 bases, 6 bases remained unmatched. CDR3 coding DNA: TGTGCCTGGACCGGACAGGGGCCCGATGAGCAGTTCTTC. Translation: CAWTGQGPDEQFF.